Each of the 25 T cell receptor beta chains below was sequenced from the same sample in a study of blood T cell repertoires in COVID-19. Clones were sequenced by immunoSEQ multiplex PCR, and TCRdb holds only the in-frame ones, with some missing. There are fewer than 200,000 clones in the sample; about 90% occur only once, and roughly 8.9% lies in the top ten. Source material: PBMCs or T cells enriched from blood (not recorded which). The receptor set was obtained from a woman aged 18 to 35 who had recovered from COVID-19.

The rearrangement joins TRBV10-2 to TRBJ1-2; TRBD1 might be the D (6 bases). CDR3 length: 13 residues. Germline CDR1 WSHSY, CDR2 SAAADI. Trimming pared 5 bases from V and 5 bases from J, leaving 12 bases between. The CDR3 spells CASSNTGKYGYTF. Written as DNA, the CDR3 is TGCGCCAGCAGTAATACAGGGAAATATGGCTACACCTTC.

This clone has only one observation. The chain employs TRBV6-4 and TRBJ1-2, with D unclear. Germline V CDR1 and CDR2: MRHNA, SNTAGT. Trimming shortened V by 2 bases and J by 0 bases, and 10 bases separated the two germline ends. The length of the CDR3 is 15 residues. This CDR3 is CASSDVPGSNYGYTF. CDR3 DNA: TGTGCCAGCAGTGACGTACCAGGATCTAACTATGGCTACACCTTC.

Only one count was recorded for this clone. The rearrangement uses TRBV7-2 and TRBJ2-7, with 7 bases fitting TRBD1. The germline CDR1 and CDR2 sequences are SGHTA and FQGNSA. V shed 7 bases, J shed 1 base, and the junction held 4 bases outside the gene matches. There are 13 residues in the CDR3. The CDR3, as DNA: TGTGCCAGCAAGAAGGGGGCTTCCTACGAGCAGTACTTC. It specifies CASKKGASYEQYF.

J is TRBJ1-1 and V is TRBV7-2, with 7 nucleotides matching TRBD1. CDR1 is SGHTA and CDR2 is FQGNSA in the germline V gene. The CDR3 contains 15 residues. Trimming removed 6 bases from V and 1 base from J; junction bases left unmatched: 8. CDR3 nucleotides: TGTGCCAGCAGTCCAACACAGGGGAGGAACACTGAAGCTTTCTTT. Translating it yields CASSPTQGRNTEAFF.

This chain links TRBV5-5 with TRBJ1-1; 8 bases are a match to TRBD1. V was pared by 3 bases and J by 2 bases, with 9 bases of the junction left unmatched. The CDR3 is made up of 16 amino acids. The germline CDR1 and CDR2 sequences are SGHKS and YYEKEE (reference sequence). CDR3 sequence (DNA): TGTGCCAGCAGCTCGATTCGGACAGGGCCCAACACTGAAGCTTTCTTT. Its protein product is CASSSIRTGPNTEAFF.

The V call is TRBV6-2 or TRBV6-3, the J call TRBJ2-1; 11 bases agree with TRBD2. Germline assignment: CDR1 MNHEY and CDR2 SVGEGT. The CDR3 extends over 16 amino acids. Trimming took 5 bases from V and 5 from J; bases not matched to a gene: 8. CDR3 sequence: CASSNAGTSGHNEQFF. In DNA, the CDR3 is TGTGCCAGCAGTAACGCGGGGACTAGCGGCCACAATGAGCAGTTCTTC.

The chain combines TRBV2 with TRBJ1-6; D not certain. The CDR3 length is 17 residues. Trimming removed 2 bases from V and 5 bases from J, with 16 bases in between. The germline CDR1 and CDR2 sequences are SNHLY and FYNNEI. The CDR3 loop is CASSEPSLTVNNSPLHF. CDR3 coding DNA: TGTGCCAGCAGTGAACCCTCTTTAACAGTCAATAATTCACCCCTCCACTTT.

The table lists this clone with a few counts. For the CDR3, the DNA is TGCAGCGTATCCCGGGAACCCTACTACGAGCAGTACTTC. The encoded protein is CSVSREPYYEQYF. The chain links TRBV29-1 to TRBJ2-7, with a possible D match to TRBD2 (5 bases). The V gene's germline CDR1 is SQVTM and CDR2 ANQGSEA. This CDR3 is 13 amino acids long. V dropped 6 bases and J dropped 3 bases, with 15 bases sitting between them.

The rearrangement links TRBV5-4 to TRBJ2-2; D is uncertain. The CDR3 is 13 residues long. Germline values: CDR1 SGHNT, CDR2 YYREEE (reference sequence). V gave up 0 bases and J gave up 8 bases, with 8 bases separating them. CDR3 sequence reads: CASSLDNRGELFF. Here the CDR3 DNA reads TGTGCCAGCAGCTTGGATAACAGAGGGGAGCTGTTTTTT.

On this clone itself: This sample also contains other DNA sequences that code for the same CDR3. The chain employs TRBV19 and TRBJ1-1; 9 bases map to TRBD1. The germline CDR1 and CDR2 sequences are LNHDA and SQIVND (reference sequence). V shed 5 bases and J 0 bases; nucleotides not matched to a gene: 4. The length of the CDR3 is 15 residues. CDR3 in amino acids: CASSLQGAVNTEAFF. As DNA, the CDR3 is TGTGCCAGTAGTCTACAGGGGGCGGTGAACACTGAAGCTTTCTTT.

The genes are TRBV4-1 and TRBJ1-5, with 7 bases lining up with TRBD1. This CDR3 comprises 16 residues. Unmatched junction bases numbered 7, after V lost 2 bases and J lost 3 bases. The V gene's germline CDR1 is MGHRA and CDR2 YSYEKL. The CDR3 here is CASSQSPGQHNQPQHF. CDR3 nucleotide sequence: TGCGCCAGCAGCCAAAGCCCGGGACAGCACAATCAGCCCCAGCATTTT.

The V and J genes are TRBV7-8 and TRBJ1-1; the match to TRBD1 covers 8 bases. With V trimmed by 1 base and J by 0 bases, 10 bases remained unmatched. Germline CDR1 is SGHVS and CDR2 is FQNEAQ. There are 18 residues in the CDR3. Written as DNA, the CDR3 is TGTGCCAGCAGCTTAGGCACAGGGGGTACAGGGGTGAACACTGAAGCTTTCTTT. This sequence encodes CASSLGTGGTGVNTEAFF.

The chain combines TRBV7-2 with TRBJ2-1, with TRBD2 matching over 9 bases. CDR1 SGHTA and CDR2 FQGNSA come from the germline V gene. CDR3 length equals 14 residues. Trimming took 5 bases from V and 6 from J; bases not matched to a gene: 5. The CDR3 protein is CASSRAGGPNEQFF. CDR3 DNA sequence: TGTGCCAGCAGCAGGGCGGGGGGGCCCAATGAGCAGTTCTTC.

The chain recombines TRBV28 with TRBJ1-1; the match to TRBD1 covers 7 bases. The ends lost 5 bases at V and 3 bases at J; junction bases unmatched: 6. Germline CDR1 MDHEN, CDR2 SYDVKM. The CDR3 totals 14 residues. The CDR3 protein is CASSIQGGYTEAFF. For the CDR3, the DNA is TGTGCCAGCAGTATCCAGGGGGGCTACACTGAAGCTTTCTTT.

The J gene is TRBJ2-7, the V gene TRBV5-1; TRBD1 is a possible D gene (6 bases). The CDR3 is 12 residues long. Trimming cost V 4 bases and J 4 bases, with 9 bases left between them. Germline lookup yields CDR1 SGHRS and CDR2 YFSETQ. The CDR3 DNA follows: TGCGCCAGCAGCCAGGACAGATACGAGCAGTACTTC. Protein sequence: CASSQDRYEQYF.

This clone has a handful of counts. The V call is TRBV7-2, the J call TRBJ1-6; D may be TRBD1 (6 bases). V was cut by 11 bases and J by 9 bases, with 17 bases left in between. This CDR3 has 13 amino acids. CDR1 is SGHTA and CDR2 is FQGNSA in the germline V gene. The CDR3 sequence: CAGKGHGLSPLHF. CDR3 DNA: TGTGCCGGCAAGGGACACGGTCTTTCACCCCTCCACTTT. The full variable domain, its missing parts supplied by reference TRBV7-2 and TRBJ1-6, is GAGVSQSPSNKVTEKGKDVELRCDPISGHTALYWYRQSLGQGLEFLIYFQGNSAPDKSGLPSDRFSAERTGGSVSTLTIQRTQQEDSAVYLCAGKGHGLSPLHFGNGTRLTVT.

The rearrangement joins TRBV5-1 to TRBJ2-3, with 10 bases lining up with TRBD2. With 6 bases clipped from V and 2 bases from J, the junction kept 6 bases outside the gene matches. The CDR3 consists of 15 residues. Per the germline V gene, CDR1 is SGHRS and CDR2 is YFSETQ. The CDR3, as DNA: TGCGCCAGCACAGCCAGCGGGAGGGCCACAGATACGCAGTATTTT. Its protein product is CASTASGRATDTQYF.

The chain recombines TRBV3-1 (or the pseudogene TRBV3-2) with TRBJ1-1; D is uncertain. Germline V gives CDR1 LGHDT, CDR2 YNNKEL (reference sequence). Trimming removed 4 bases at V and 2 bases at J, with 11 bases between. There are 14 residues in the CDR3. The DNA of the CDR3 is TGTGCCAGCAGCCGGAGTAATGTTAACACTGAAGCTTTCTTT. This encodes CASSRSNVNTEAFF.

The CDR3: CASGKGVGNQPQHF. The CDR3 bases are TGTGCCAGCGGAAAGGGGGTTGGCAATCAGCCCCAGCATTTT. The chain is built from TRBV27 and TRBJ1-5; tentatively, D is TRBD1 (6 bases). V lost 8 bases to trimming and J lost 2 bases, with 13 bases between them. The CDR3 loop spans 14 amino acids. Germline V gene sequence: CDR1 MNHEY, CDR2 SMNVEV (reference sequence).

The CDR3 region is CASSLARGLSPLHF. CDR3 bases: TGTGCCAGCAGCTTAGCCCGGGGGTTATCACCCCTCCACTTT. The J gene is TRBJ1-6, the V gene TRBV7-9; the D gene is possibly TRBD1 (5 bases). Trimming cost V 0 bases and J 10 bases, with 10 bases left between them. The CDR3 is 14 amino acids. Germline CDR1 reads SEHNR; CDR2 reads FQNEAQ (reference sequence).

The chain uses TRBV19 and TRBJ1-1; maybe TRBD1 (5 bases). This CDR3 is 13 amino acids long. Trimming left V 9 bases short and J 1 base short, with 12 bases between. Per the germline V gene, CDR1 is LNHDA and CDR2 is SQIVND (reference sequence). The CDR3 loop reads CASRTTENTEAFF. The CDR3 DNA reads as TGTGCCAGCAGAACGACAGAGAACACTGAAGCTTTCTTT. The complete variable domain, with remaining parts taken from reference TRBV19 and TRBJ1-1, reads DGGITQSPKYLFRKEGQNVTLSCEQNLNHDAMYWYRQDPGQGLRLIYYSQIVNDFQKGDIAEGYSVSREKKESFPLTVTSAQKNPTAFYLCASRTTENTEAFFGQGTRLTVV.

This clone was seen a single time. This chain uses TRBV29-1 with TRBJ1-2; D is possibly TRBD1 (6 bases). Germline V gene data show CDR1 as SQVTM and CDR2 as ANQGSEA. The CDR3 loop spans 13 amino acids. The V end was cut by 6 bases, the J end by 5 bases, with 16 bases between. The CDR3 region is CSVMRERGYGYTF. CDR3 DNA sequence: TGCAGCGTCATGAGAGAGAGGGGGTATGGCTACACCTTC.

The rearrangement uses TRBV28 and TRBJ1-5; unclear D gene. The CDR3 totals 15 residues. CDR1 MDHEN and CDR2 SYDVKM come from the germline V gene. V gave up 1 base and J gave up 2 bases, with 9 bases separating them. CDR3 region: CASSLFYQGNQPQHF. CDR3 DNA: TGTGCCAGCAGTTTATTTTACCAGGGCAATCAGCCCCAGCATTTT.

The CDR3 is CASSSGQGDTEAFF. The CDR3 nucleotides read TGTGCCAGCAGCTCCGGACAGGGCGACACTGAAGCTTTCTTT. The chain recombines TRBV11-2 with TRBJ1-1; the match to TRBD1 covers 8 bases. The length of the CDR3 is 14 residues. J was trimmed by 3 bases and V by 4 bases; bases with no gene match: 4. Germline V CDR1 and CDR2: SGHAT, FQNNGV.

The V call is TRBV10-3, the J call TRBJ2-7; tentative D call: TRBD2 (5 bases). The germline V and J ends were trimmed by 4 bases and 2 bases, with 12 bases remaining between them. The V gene's germline CDR1 is ENHRY and CDR2 SYGVKD. CDR3 length: 14 amino acids. For the CDR3, the DNA is TGTGCCATCAGTGGTGCGGGTGGGGCCTACGAGCAGTACTTC. Its translation is CAISGAGGAYEQYF.